Here is one T cell receptor (beta chain) with its context. Its target is unknown. Trimming took 1 base from V and 5 from J, leaving 13 bases between them. This CDR3 region has 15 residues. Per germline, CDR1 SGHTA and CDR2 FQGNSA. These data come from a study of cytomegalovirus exposure and HLA in healthy donors. Study conclusions and caveats: Previously analyzed data showed that most TCR beta V segments were productive at a frequency of about 87% or about 30%.

Use of 60 Vbeta and 13 Jbeta primers characterized the PCR. Some clones are missing from TCRdb's copy, which holds only in-frame ones; the method was immunoSEQ multiplex PCR. The sample yields about 170,000 clones, roughly 80% seen once. The receptor was derived from a male donor in good health and CMV-seronegative. This chain connects TRBV7-2 to TRBJ2-3; D is undetermined. The material sequenced was PBMCs. The CDR3 DNA is TGTGCCAGCAGCTTAGAGTACGCGCAAAGAGATACGCAGTATTTT. This encodes CASSLEYAQRDTQYF.